This T cell receptor beta chain was identified during a study of T cells in Graves' hyperthyroidism and ophthalmopathy. Study details: Pretreatment peripheral blood was obtained at initial diagnosis.

This clonotype was observed at least ten times. Its antigen remains unidentified. Study-level results: Blood also contained most expanded thyroid clonotypes above 0.001.

The germline gives CDR1 MNHEY, CDR2 SVGAGI. The CDR3 extends over 16 amino acids. Losses at the gene ends were 3 bases for V and 3 bases for J; bases not matched to a gene: 8. The source material, RNA transcripts, was used to amplify TCR beta CDR3 regions. The study used the HTBI primer set for a first-round RT-PCR of the TCR CDR3. TCRdb used MiXCR to reprocess the multiplex PCR reads, holding one entry per CDR3 protein. Counted here are nearly 250,000 distinct CDR3 sequences, approximately 24% occurring once; the ten biggest clones make up around 40%. Ophthalmopathy patients all had a Clinical Activity Score of at least 3, a NOSPECS grade of at least 4 and disease under 3 months old.

The sequence was collected from a woman between 40 and 50 years old with Graves' ophthalmopathy. The chain is built from TRBV6-5 and TRBJ2-4; 7 bases agree with TRBD2. The sample comprised blood. The CDR3 reads CASSYGGEGNKNIQYF. The CDR3, as DNA: TGTGCCAGCAGTTATGGGGGGGAGGGCAACAAAAACATTCAGTACTTC.